A selection of T cell receptor beta chains follows, all from one sample in a study of shared clonotypes between healthy human individuals. Sequencing was performed with immunoSEQ multiplex PCR; in TCRdb, only in-frame clones are kept and a portion is missing. The sample includes about 1.5 million clones, roughly 98% of them seen just once. Sequencing used naive CD4+ T cells sorted from blood. Receptors were obtained from a man under 40 in good health. The CDR3 runs from the conserved cysteine through the conserved F or W. A D gene is named only where the DNA matches it firmly. A row's size may be missing; if present it is once, few, many or a size class.

>.|TRBJ1-3|TRBD1|TRBV14
TGTGCCAGCAGCCAAGTTACAGGGGGCATTGGAAACACCATATATTTT
CASSQVTGGIGNTIYF
>.|TRBJ1-1|.|TRBV5-1
TGCGCCAGCAGCTTGTGGTCACTGAACACTGAAGCTTTCTTT
CASSLWSLNTEAFF
>.|TRBJ1-3|.|TRBV14
TGTGCCAGCAGCCACTTAACGAACAGGGCTGGAAACACCATATATTTT
CASSHLTNRAGNTIYF
>.|TRBJ2-5|.|TRBV7-2
TGTGCCAGCAGCTTAAGCCCCCGGGAGACCCAGTACTTC
CASSLSPRETQYF
>.|TRBJ2-5|TRBD2|TRBV7-9
TGTGCCAGCAGCTCCCCCGGGACTAGGCTGGAGACCCAGTACTTC
CASSSPGTRLETQYF
>.|TRBJ1-5|TRBD1|TRBV9
TGTGCCAGCAGCACCACAGGGGGAAGCAATCAGCCCCAGCATTTT
CASSTTGGSNQPQHF
>.|TRBJ1-1|.|TRBV14
TGTGCCAGCAGCCAAGCGTTCGGAGGGGGCACTGAAGCTTTCTTT
CASSQAFGGGTEAFF
>.|TRBJ1-4|TRBD1|TRBV5-1
TGCGCCAGCAGCCCACAGGGGGTAGGGGATGAAAAACTGTTTTTT
CASSPQGVGDEKLFF
>.|TRBJ2-3|.|TRBV19
TGTGCCAGTAGTGCGAAAAACACAGATACGCAGTATTTT
CASSAKNTDTQYF
>.|TRBJ2-3|.|TRBV5-4
TGTGCCAGCAGCGAGACCCAGGGTAGAAGCACAGATACGCAGTATTTT
CASSETQGRSTDTQYF
>once|TRBJ1-1|.|TRBV5-4
.
CASSSGVRRGLTEAFF
>.|TRBJ1-5|.|TRBV5-6
TGTGCCAGCAGCCTGTTTGGGGGCGTGGGGGGTTATCAGCCCCAGCATTTT
CASSLFGGVGGYQPQHF
>.|TRBJ2-7|TRBD2|TRBV14
TGTGCCAGCAGCCGTCGGTGGAGCGGGATGATATACGAGCAGTACTTC
CASSRRWSGMIYEQYF
>.|TRBJ2-3|.|TRBV7-8
TGTGCCAGCAGCCTGTGGACAGATACGCAGTATTTT
CASSLWTDTQYF
>.|TRBJ2-1|.|TRBV19
TGTGCCAGTAGTCGGGGGATCGGTTCCTACAATGAGCAGTTCTTC
CASSRGIGSYNEQFF
>.|TRBJ2-5|.|TRBV29-1
TGCAGCGTTGAAGGGACAAGGGGGTGGCAAGAGACCCAGTACTTC
CSVEGTRGWQETQYF
>.|TRBJ1-2|.|TRBV28
TGTGCCAGCAGTGGGGCTTTCTATGGCTACACCTTC
CASSGAFYGYTF
>.|TRBJ2-5|TRBD2|TRBV27
TGTGCCAGCAGTTTAGAAATGACTAGCGGGAGGGAGACCCAGTACTTC
CASSLEMTSGRETQYF
>.|TRBJ1-2|TRBD1|TRBV4-1
TGCGCCAGCAGCCAGGCAGGGGGGCGTGACTATGGCTACACCTTC
CASSQAGGRDYGYTF
>.|TRBJ1-2|.|TRBV28
TGTGCCAGCAGTTCCAACCATCGGGACGGAAACGCTAACTATGGCTACACCTTC
CASSSNHRDGNANYGYTF
>.|TRBJ1-5|.|TRBV19
TGTGCCAGTAGTATATTGGCAGATAATAATCAGCCCCAGCATTTT
CASSILADNNQPQHF
>.|TRBJ2-7|.|TRBV5-1
TGCGCCAGCAGCTCAGACGACTCGCAGGGGACCTACGAGCAGTACTTC
CASSSDDSQGTYEQYF